This T cell receptor (beta chain) is drawn from a study of shared clonotypes between healthy human individuals. The V end was cut by 3 bases, the J end by 5 bases, with 21 bases between. Germline CDR1 is SGDLS and CDR2 is YYNGEE. The CDR3 has 17 amino acids. Profiled with immunoSEQ multiplex PCR; TCRdb holds only in-frame clones, not every one. The sample includes more than 2,000,000 clones, over 85% seen only once; the top ten take over 0.12%. Study-level points and caveats: Estimated clonotype richness was generally higher in naive than memory subsets.

As concerns this clone: Its antigen is as yet unknown.

The chain couples TRBV9 to TRBJ2-1, with D possibly matching TRBD1 (6 bases). The specimen sequenced was naive CD4+ T cells sorted from blood. Indicated subset: CD45RA+ positively selected. This receptor was identified in a man between 18 and 35 years old in good health. CDR3 sequence reads: CASSGDGRGTKNNEQFF. The CDR3 DNA reads TGTGCCAGCAGCGGAGACGGACGTGGGACAAAAAACAATGAGCAGTTCTTC.